This TCR beta chain was captured in a study of shared clonotypes between healthy human individuals. Background on the study: Per donor, CD8 memory used one plate, CD8 naive used two, CD4 memory used three and CD4 naive used three.

Assay: immunoSEQ multiplex PCR; the TCRdb copy retains only in-frame clones and omits some. The repertoire consists of a few million clones, with approximately 93% occurring once and the leading ten covering about 0.39%. Germline loops: CDR1 MNHEY, CDR2 SVGAGI. J gave up 12 bases and V 5 bases, and 4 bases lay outside the gene matches. The CDR3 length is 13 residues. The clonotype was recovered from a man younger than 35 in good health. Some clones in this sample may be carry-over from other donors' samples. The sample was naive CD4+ T cells from PBMCs. Documented subset: CD45RA+ positively selected. The rearrangement joins TRBV6-5 to TRBJ2-1; 13 bases align to TRBD2. CDR3 DNA: TGTGCCAGCAGTCAGGGACTAGCGGGAAGGCAGTTCTTC. This gives the protein CASSQGLAGRQFF.